The T cell receptor (beta chain) described here comes from a study of identical twins. TCRdb independently ran MiXCR on the 5' RACE reads; one entry per CDR3 protein. The sample includes about 890,000 distinct CDR3 sequences, approximately 13% of them seen just once. V was clipped by 3 bases and J by 5 bases, with 17 bases between them. Germline CDR1 and CDR2: DFQATT and SNEGSKA (reference sequence). The CDR3 runs to 15 residues. These data were likewise used in another study, on yellow fever vaccine responses in identical twins.

What was sequenced was PBMCs. This receptor was obtained from a young woman in good health. This chain joins TRBV20-1 and TRBJ2-1, with TRBD1 as a possible D gene (6 bases). The CDR3 loop reads CSASAGASIHNEQFF. CDR3 coding DNA: TGCAGTGCTAGTGCAGGGGCCTCTATCCACAATGAGCAGTTCTTC.